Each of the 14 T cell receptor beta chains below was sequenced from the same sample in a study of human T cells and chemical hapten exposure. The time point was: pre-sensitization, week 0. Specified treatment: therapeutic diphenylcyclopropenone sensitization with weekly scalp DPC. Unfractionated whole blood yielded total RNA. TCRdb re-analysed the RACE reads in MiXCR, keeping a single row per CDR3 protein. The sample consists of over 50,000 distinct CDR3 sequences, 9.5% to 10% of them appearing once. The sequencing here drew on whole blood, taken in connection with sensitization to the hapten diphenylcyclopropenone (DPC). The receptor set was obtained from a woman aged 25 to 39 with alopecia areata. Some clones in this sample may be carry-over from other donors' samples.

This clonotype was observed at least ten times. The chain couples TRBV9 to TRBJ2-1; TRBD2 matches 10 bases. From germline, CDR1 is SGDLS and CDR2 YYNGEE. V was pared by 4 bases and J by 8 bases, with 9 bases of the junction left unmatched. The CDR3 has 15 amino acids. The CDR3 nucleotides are TGTGCCAGCAGCCTGATAGCGGGGGGCACCGATGAGCAGTTCTTC. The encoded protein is CASSLIAGGTDEQFF.

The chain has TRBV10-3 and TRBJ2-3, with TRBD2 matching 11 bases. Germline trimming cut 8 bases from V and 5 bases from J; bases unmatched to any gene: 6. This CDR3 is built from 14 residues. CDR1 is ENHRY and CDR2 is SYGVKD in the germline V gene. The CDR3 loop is CAIRAGTSGDTQYF. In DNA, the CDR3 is TGTGCCATCCGGGCCGGGACTAGCGGAGATACGCAGTATTTT.

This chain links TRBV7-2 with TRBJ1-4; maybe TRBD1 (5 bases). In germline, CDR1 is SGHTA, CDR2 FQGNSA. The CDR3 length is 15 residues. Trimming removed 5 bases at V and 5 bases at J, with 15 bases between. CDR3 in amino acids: CASSPSQGWNEKLFF. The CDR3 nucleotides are TGTGCCAGCAGCCCCAGCCAGGGATGGAATGAAAAACTGTTTTTT.

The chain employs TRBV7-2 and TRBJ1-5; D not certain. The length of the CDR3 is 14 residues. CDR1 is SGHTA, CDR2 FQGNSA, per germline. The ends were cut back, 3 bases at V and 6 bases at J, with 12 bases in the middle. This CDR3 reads CASSLAPVPQPQHF. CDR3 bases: TGTGCCAGCAGCTTGGCCCCGGTGCCTCAGCCCCAGCATTTT.

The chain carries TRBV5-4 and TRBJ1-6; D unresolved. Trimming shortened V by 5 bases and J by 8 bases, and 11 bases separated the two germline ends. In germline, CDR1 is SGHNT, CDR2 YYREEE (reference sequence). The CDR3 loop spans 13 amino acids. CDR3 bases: TGTGCCAGCAGAGGGCCGGATGATTCACCCCTCCACTTT. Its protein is CASRGPDDSPLHF.

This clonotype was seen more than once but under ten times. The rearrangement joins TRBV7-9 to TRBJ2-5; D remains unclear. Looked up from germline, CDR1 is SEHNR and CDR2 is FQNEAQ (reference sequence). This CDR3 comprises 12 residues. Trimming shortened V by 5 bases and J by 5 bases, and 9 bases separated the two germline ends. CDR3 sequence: CASSRSYETQYF. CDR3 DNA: TGTGCCAGCAGCCGAAGTTATGAGACCCAGTACTTC. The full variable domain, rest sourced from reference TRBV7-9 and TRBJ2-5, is DTGVSQNPRHKITKRGQNVTFRCDPISEHNRLYWYRQTLGQGPEFLTYFQNEAQLEKSRLLSDRFSAERPKGSFSTLEIQRTEQGDSAMYLCASSRSYETQYFGPGTRLLVL.

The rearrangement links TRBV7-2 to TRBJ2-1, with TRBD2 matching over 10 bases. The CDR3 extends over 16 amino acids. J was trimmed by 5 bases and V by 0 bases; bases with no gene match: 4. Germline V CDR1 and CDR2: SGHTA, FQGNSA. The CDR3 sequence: CASSLAPGTSDNEQFF. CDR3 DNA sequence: TGTGCCAGCAGCTTAGCTCCCGGGACTAGCGACAATGAGCAGTTCTTC.

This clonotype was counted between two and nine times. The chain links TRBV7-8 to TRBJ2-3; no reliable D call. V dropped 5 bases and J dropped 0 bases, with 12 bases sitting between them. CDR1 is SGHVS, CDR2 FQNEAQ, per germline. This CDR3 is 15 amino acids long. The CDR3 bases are TGTGCCAGCAGCCGACAAGTCTGGAGCACAGATACGCAGTATTTT. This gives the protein CASSRQVWSTDTQYF.

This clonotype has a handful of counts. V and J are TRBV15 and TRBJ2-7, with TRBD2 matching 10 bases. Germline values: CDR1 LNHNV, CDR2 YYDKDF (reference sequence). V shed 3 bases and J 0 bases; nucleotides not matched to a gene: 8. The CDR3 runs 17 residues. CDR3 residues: CATSSTLAGVNSYEQYF. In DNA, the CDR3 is TGTGCCACCAGCAGCACCCTAGCGGGGGTTAACTCCTACGAGCAGTACTTC.

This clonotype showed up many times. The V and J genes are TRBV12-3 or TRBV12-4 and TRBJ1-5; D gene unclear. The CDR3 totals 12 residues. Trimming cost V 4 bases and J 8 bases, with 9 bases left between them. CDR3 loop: CASSYHVEPQHF. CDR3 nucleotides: TGTGCCAGCAGTTACCATGTGGAGCCCCAGCATTTT.

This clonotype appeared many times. The CDR3 sequence: CASSSRTGASEKLFF. CDR3 DNA: TGTGCCAGCAGTTCTAGGACAGGGGCTTCTGAAAAACTGTTTTTT. The genes are TRBV12-3 or TRBV12-4 and TRBJ1-4; 9 bases match TRBD1. J was trimmed by 7 bases and V by 4 bases; bases with no gene match: 7. This CDR3 is built from 15 residues.

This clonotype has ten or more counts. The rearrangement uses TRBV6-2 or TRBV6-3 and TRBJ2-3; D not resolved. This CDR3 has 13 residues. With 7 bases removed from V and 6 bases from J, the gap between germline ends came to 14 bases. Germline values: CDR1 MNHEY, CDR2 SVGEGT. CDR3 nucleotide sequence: TGTGCCAGCACGGGTTCGGATCGGGATACGCAGTATTTT. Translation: CASTGSDRDTQYF.

The CDR3 sequence is CSAGLIRNTEAFF. CDR3 in DNA: TGCAGTGCTGGCCTAATCAGGAACACTGAAGCTTTCTTT. The chain has TRBV20-1 and TRBJ1-1; D ambiguous. Trimming removed 5 bases from V and 1 base from J, with 11 bases in between. There are 13 residues in the CDR3. Per the germline V gene, CDR1 is DFQATT and CDR2 is SNEGSKA (reference sequence).

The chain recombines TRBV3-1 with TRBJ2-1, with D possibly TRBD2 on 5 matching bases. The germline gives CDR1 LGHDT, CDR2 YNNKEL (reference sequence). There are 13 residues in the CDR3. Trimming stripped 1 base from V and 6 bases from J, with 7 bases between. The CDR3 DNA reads TGTGCCAGCAGCCAAGGAGGGATCAATGAGCAGTTCTTC. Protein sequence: CASSQGGINEQFF.